Shown below are 16 T cell receptor beta chains from a single sample sequenced in a study of T cells in Graves' hyperthyroidism and ophthalmopathy. Researchers took RNA transcripts and amplified the TCR beta CDR3 regions from them. Primed by the HTBI set, a first-round RT-PCR was run on the TCR CDR3. Via MiXCR, TCRdb re-called the multiplex PCR reads, giving one row per CDR3 protein. The sample carries approximately 95,000 distinct CDR3 sequences, approximately 39% recorded once. The material sequenced was peripheral blood or thyroid tissue (not recorded which). These receptors came from a woman in her twenties or thirties with Graves' hyperthyroidism.

With respect to this clonotype: This could be a read error, since a much larger clone is one nucleotide away. The rearrangement links TRBV19 to TRBJ1-2; the D gene is possibly TRBD1 (5 bases). The CDR3 extends over 14 amino acids. Germline V lookup: CDR1 LNHDA, CDR2 SQIVND (reference sequence). CDR3 region: CTSSIGMGGYGYTF. Written as DNA, the CDR3 is TGTACCAGTAGTATTGGCATGGGGGGCTATGGCTACACCTTC.

This clonotype was counted ten times or more. The J gene is TRBJ2-3, the V gene TRBV5-1; D not certain. CDR1 is SGHRS, CDR2 YFSETQ, per germline. The CDR3 spans 14 residues. V shed 0 bases and J shed 5 bases, with 10 bases lying between them. Here the CDR3 reads CASSLASAQDTQYF. The CDR3 DNA sequence: TGCGCCAGCAGCTTGGCGTCCGCACAAGATACGCAGTATTTT. Variable domain in full (rest from reference TRBV5-1 and TRBJ2-3): KAGVTQTPRYLIKTRGQQVTLSCSPISGHRSVSWYQQTPGQGLQFLFEYFSETQRNKGNFPGRFSGRQFSNSRSEMNVSTLELGDSALYLCASSLASAQDTQYFGPGTRLTVL.

This clonotype was counted ten times or more. This chain links TRBV7-8 with TRBJ2-5; D perhaps matches TRBD1 (6 bases). Trimming cost V 3 bases and J 5 bases, with 13 bases left between them. Germline assignment: CDR1 SGHVS and CDR2 FQNEAQ. The CDR3 has 14 amino acids. As DNA, the CDR3 is TGTGCCAGCAGCTTCGAGAGGGGGTTGGAGACCCAGTACTTC. Protein: CASSFERGLETQYF.

Of note for this clonotype: The CDR3 does not close with the conserved phenylalanine or tryptophan, likely indicating a read error. No DNA is shown, since the ends of the CDR3 on it are uncertain; the CDR3 is the one TCRdb lists. The chain combines TRBV15 with TRBJ1-3; TRBD1, the table's D call, was not compared with the DNA. The CDR3 is 10 residues long, counting both termini. The germline V gene has CDR1 LNHNV and CDR2 YYDKDF (reference sequence). CDR3 residues: CATSGGTHYR.

Only one count was recorded for this clonotype. The gene calls are TRBV9 and TRBJ2-2, with 7 bases fitting TRBD1. The germline CDR1 and CDR2 sequences are SGDLS and YYNGEE. The trim removed 5 bases at V and 7 bases at J, leaving 11 bases unmatched. The CDR3 runs 15 residues. The CDR3 nucleotides are TGTGCCAGCAGTTCCCCGTCAGGGGGTGGCGGGGAGCTGTTTTTT. Translated, it gives CASSSPSGGGGELFF. The variable domain in full, with the rest retrieved from reference TRBV9 and TRBJ2-2, is DSGVTQTPKHLITATGQRVTLRCSPRSGDLSVYWYQQSLDQGLQFLIQYYNGEERAKGNILERFSAQQFPDLHSELNLSSLELGDSALYFCASSSPSGGGGELFFGEGSRLTVL.

There are many counts of this clonotype. This chain joins TRBV5-1 and TRBJ1-1, with D possibly matching TRBD1 (5 bases). The CDR3 spans 11 residues. V dropped 6 bases and J dropped 4 bases, with 7 bases sitting between them. In germline, CDR1 is SGHRS, CDR2 YFSETQ. DNA of the CDR3: TGCGCCAGCACCGGGGGCACTGAAGCTTTCTTT. As protein: CASTGGTEAFF.

Note on this clonotype: Germline and junction disagree at one end, which may indicate a read error. The rearrangement links TRBV7-8 to TRBJ2-7; 11 nucleotides align to TRBD2. The CDR3 sequence is 13 residues long. Germline V gene lookup returns CDR1 SGHVS and CDR2 FQNEAQ. CDR3 loop: CAGSSLAGDEQYF. The CDR3 region has the DNA TGTGCCGGCAGCTCACTAGCGGGAGACGAGCAGTACTTC.

This clonotype has a count of ten or more. The gene calls are TRBV14 and TRBJ2-5, with a weak D call TRBD1 (6 bases). Trimming removed 4 bases at V and 1 base at J, with 7 bases between. The CDR3 contains 13 residues. Germline V CDR1 and CDR2: SGHDN, FVKESK. As DNA, the CDR3 is TGTGCCAGCAGCCGGACAGTCCAAGAGACCCAGTACTTC. Translated, it gives CASSRTVQETQYF.

This clonotype was seen ten or more times. The rearrangement uses TRBV7-8 and TRBJ2-3; D not certain. V was cut by 5 bases and J by 4 bases, with 16 bases left in between. This CDR3 contains 15 residues. Germline V lookup: CDR1 SGHVS, CDR2 FQNEAQ. The CDR3 sequence: CASSNRRLPSDTQYF. CDR3 sequence (DNA): TGTGCCAGCAGCAACAGAAGGCTCCCGTCAGATACGCAGTATTTT.

This clonotype has ten or more counts. The chain couples TRBV5-1 to TRBJ2-7; 11 positions agree with TRBD1. Germline V gene lookup returns CDR1 SGHRS and CDR2 YFSETQ. The trim removed 5 bases at V and 5 bases at J, leaving 6 bases unmatched. The CDR3 has 14 amino acids. The CDR3 protein is CASSPGTGGNEQYF. Written as DNA, the CDR3 is TGCGCCAGCAGTCCCGGGACAGGGGGGAACGAGCAGTACTTC.

In the case of this clonotype: A much more abundant neighbour one base away suggests this may be a read error. V is TRBV7-2 and J is TRBJ2-3; TRBD2 agrees at 15 bases. The CDR3 is 17 amino acids. CDR1 SGHTA and CDR2 FQGNSA come from the germline V gene. CDR3 amino acids: CASSQPGLAGGTDTRYF. The CDR3 DNA reads as TGTGCCAGCAGCCAACCCGGACTAGCGGGAGGGACAGATACGCGGTATTTT.

The chain uses TRBV7-8 and TRBJ2-7, with 7 bases identical to TRBD2. The CDR3 is 14 residues long. Trimming cost V 5 bases and J 5 bases; bases outside gene matches: 9. Germline CDR1 reads SGHVS; CDR2 reads FQNEAQ. CDR3 region: CASSRPAGVHEQYF. The CDR3 DNA is TGTGCCAGCAGCAGGCCCGCGGGGGTGCACGAGCAGTACTTC.

In this sample, this clonotype turned up many times. J is TRBJ1-2 and V is TRBV9; no clear D gene. This CDR3 is built from 14 residues. With 4 bases removed from V and 5 bases from J, the gap between germline ends came to 15 bases. Germline V gene lookup returns CDR1 SGDLS and CDR2 YYNGEE. The CDR3 region has the DNA TGTGCCAGCAGCTCCCCTCGGGTCGGTTATGGCTACACCTTC. Amino acids: CASSSPRVGYGYTF.

Ten or more counts support this clonotype. A much more abundant neighbour one base away suggests this may be a read error. The rearrangement uses TRBV29-1 and TRBJ1-5, with D perhaps matching TRBD1 (5 bases). In germline, CDR1 is SQVTM, CDR2 ANQGSEA. This CDR3 spans 13 amino acids. V was cut by 4 bases and J by 7 bases, with 14 bases left in between. CDR3 residues: CSVVNGWGQPQHF. CDR3 DNA: TGCAGCGTTGTCAACGGGTGGGGGCAGCCCCAGCATTTT.

This clonotype was observed a few times. The V gene is TRBV28, the J gene TRBJ1-6, with 9 bases identical to TRBD1. The CDR3 covers 13 residues. V was clipped by 3 bases and J by 14 bases; unmatched bases: 5. Per the germline V gene, CDR1 is MDHEN and CDR2 is SYDVKM. The CDR3 spells CASSFGTGRSLHF. The CDR3 DNA reads as TGTGCCAGCAGTTTCGGGACAGGGAGGTCCCTCCACTTT.

This clonotype was recorded many times. This chain connects TRBV20-1 to TRBJ1-5; TRBD1 aligns across 9 bases. Germline CDR1 and CDR2: DFQATT and SNEGSKA (reference sequence). The CDR3 extends over 12 amino acids. The V gene end was trimmed by 5 bases and the J gene end by 4 bases; junction bases not matched to a gene: 0. The CDR3 DNA follows: TGCAGTGCTGGGACAGGGAATCAGCCCCAGCATTTT. As protein: CSAGTGNQPQHF.